The clone carrying this TCR beta chain was observed once. The antigen remains undetermined. Each TRB amplification used roughly 240-550 ng of genomic DNA from blood. This specimen belongs to a study of T and B cells in COVID-19 patients. The study, taken as a whole, reports: Patients with COVID-19 reportedly showed strongly skewed T cell receptor beta variable and joining gene usage.

BIOMED2 TRB-A/B primer pools were used in multiplex TRB PCR. MiXCR, run by TCRdb on the multiplex PCR reads, gives a single entry per CDR3 protein. Of around 16,000 distinct CDR3 sequences detected, 25% to 30% appear once; the ten largest clones hold 3.1%. V was cut by 0 bases and J by 12 bases, with 2 bases left in between. Germline CDR1 and CDR2: SGHAT and FQDESV (reference sequence). The CDR3 is 9 residues long. This sequence was found in a human donor who had recovered from COVID-19. The rearrangement joins TRBV11-1 to TRBJ1-2, with D uncertain. Sample: blood. This chain's CDR3 is CASSLAHTF. CDR3 nucleotides: TGTGCCAGCAGCTTAGCCCACACCTTC.